One and the same sample provided the 13 T cell receptor beta chains below, sequenced in a study of T-cell reconstitution after alpha-beta-depleted transplantation in children. Unique molecular identifiers featured in how the TCRbeta library was prepared. TCRdb reprocessed the PCR reads with MiXCR, giving one entry per CDR3 protein. The sample holds 350,000 to 500,000 distinct CDR3 sequences; approximately 42% are singletons and the top ten take 27%. The input for sequencing was PBMCs, taken before TCRalphabeta/CD19-depleted stem cell transplant. These receptor sequences come from a girl aged 2 to 10 with aplastic anemia, due to receive a stem cell transplant.

This clonotype appeared many times. This chain links TRBV12-3 or TRBV12-4 with TRBJ2-3; TRBD1 matches at 9 bases. The CDR3 runs 17 residues. Unmatched junction bases numbered 12, after V lost 6 bases and J lost 2 bases. CDR3 region: CASSRDRVAVITDTQYF. The DNA of the CDR3 is TGTGCCAGCAGCCGGGACAGGGTAGCGGTCATCACAGATACGCAGTATTTT.

V gene TRBV4-1 combines with J gene TRBJ2-7; no clear D gene. V shed 3 bases and J shed 5 bases, with 11 bases lying between them. The CDR3 length is 13 residues. Looked up from germline, CDR1 is MGHRA and CDR2 is YSYEKL. Written as DNA, the CDR3 is TGCGCCAGCAGCCAGATGCCGGCCGACGAGCAGTACTTC. As protein: CASSQMPADEQYF.

The V gene is TRBV29-1, the J gene TRBJ2-3; 11 bases match TRBD2. After removal of 3 bases from V and 9 bases from J, the junction contained 5 bases not matched to a gene. CDR3 length equals 13 residues. Per the germline V gene, CDR1 is SQVTM and CDR2 is ANQGSEA. The CDR3 loop reads CSVDPTSGKTQYF. The CDR3 nucleotides are TGCAGCGTTGATCCGACTAGCGGGAAGACGCAGTATTTT.

The V and J genes are TRBV20-1 and TRBJ2-7; a weak D match, TRBD2 (5 bases). In germline, CDR1 is DFQATT, CDR2 SNEGSKA (reference sequence). Trimming removed 7 bases from V and 8 bases from J, with 18 bases in between. The CDR3 runs 12 residues. The CDR3: CSEGVSWAKQYF. CDR3 nucleotides: TGCAGTGAGGGAGTATCTTGGGCTAAGCAGTACTTC.

This clonotype has a count of ten or more. V is TRBV3-1 and J is TRBJ2-2; D uncertain. This CDR3 region has 13 residues. Germline V gene data show CDR1 as LGHDT and CDR2 as YNNKEL (reference sequence). Trimming shortened V by 1 base and J by 6 bases, and 6 bases separated the two germline ends. CDR3 coding DNA: TGTGCCAGCAGCCAAGGTTCTGCCGGGGAGCTGTTTTTT. Encoded protein: CASSQGSAGELFF.

This clonotype has at least ten counts. The chain uses TRBV12-3 or TRBV12-4 and TRBJ2-1; 14 bases map to TRBD2. V lost 5 bases and J lost 4; bases outside the gene matches: 7. The CDR3 is 17 residues long. The CDR3 loop is CASSIGLAGGPYNEQFF. The CDR3 nucleotides are TGTGCCAGCAGTATTGGACTAGCGGGAGGACCTTACAATGAGCAGTTCTTC.

This clonotype occurred a few times. The rearrangement uses TRBV20-1 and TRBJ2-5, with 7 bases lining up with TRBD2. CDR1 and CDR2 (germline): DFQATT, SNEGSKA (reference sequence). The CDR3 contains 14 residues. V lost 7 bases and J lost 2; bases outside the gene matches: 10. CDR3 region: CSVGEGARQETQYF. The CDR3 coding sequence is TGCAGTGTTGGGGAGGGAGCACGACAAGAGACCCAGTACTTC.

Ten or more counts support this clonotype. The J gene is TRBJ2-7, the V gene TRBV20-1, with no clear D. V shed 3 bases and J shed 4 bases, with 16 bases lying between them. Germline CDR1 and CDR2: DFQATT and SNEGSKA (reference sequence). The CDR3 contains 14 residues. The CDR3 loop reads CSARKQAEWYEQYF. CDR3 DNA: TGCAGTGCTAGGAAGCAAGCAGAGTGGTACGAGCAGTACTTC.

The chain is built from TRBV7-2 and TRBJ2-7; possible D gene TRBD1, 6 bases. CDR1 SGHTA and CDR2 FQGNSA come from the germline V gene. CDR3 size: 16 residues. Deletions cut 1 base from V and 5 bases from J, with 18 bases between. Here the CDR3 DNA reads TGTGCCAGCAGCTTAGGCCCATGGCAGGGGCCGCACGAGCAGTACTTC. This gives the protein CASSLGPWQGPHEQYF.

The V and J genes are TRBV28 and TRBJ2-7; a weak D match, TRBD2 (6 bases). This CDR3 has 13 amino acids. Germline V gene lookup returns CDR1 MDHEN and CDR2 SYDVKM. Deletions cut 10 bases from V and 0 bases from J, with 13 bases between. DNA of the CDR3: TGTGCCACCAACACCGGGAGCTCCTACGAGCAGTACTTC. Translating gives CATNTGSSYEQYF.

The rearrangement links TRBV7-2 to TRBJ2-5; D possibly uses TRBD1 or TRBD2 (5 bases each). The CDR3 spans 15 residues. V gave up 5 bases and J gave up 0 bases, with 13 bases separating them. The germline CDR1 and CDR2 sequences are SGHTA and FQGNSA. The CDR3 loop reads CASSPGRTYQETQYF. The CDR3 bases are TGTGCCAGCAGCCCGGGACGGACTTACCAAGAGACCCAGTACTTC.

Worth noting for this clonotype: The junction and the germline gene differ at one end; a read error may be behind it. The CDR3 coding sequence is TGTGCCAGCAACTTGGGGGGGACGGACAAAAACATTCAGTACTTC. Encoded protein: CASNLGGTDKNIQYF. This chain connects TRBV5-8 to TRBJ2-4; 7 bases fit TRBD2. The germline V gene encodes CDR1 SGHTS and CDR2 YDEGEE. The CDR3 runs to 15 residues.

This clonotype was counted ten times or more. This chain uses TRBV12-3 or TRBV12-4 with TRBJ1-6, with 9 nucleotides matching TRBD1. The CDR3 sequence is 15 residues long. Germline trimming cut 5 bases from V and 10 bases from J; bases unmatched to any gene: 9. The CDR3 bases are TGTGCCAGCAGTCCGGGACAGGGAGGTCGCTCACCCCTCCACTTT. Translated: CASSPGQGGRSPLHF.